In its sample, the clone carrying this T cell receptor (beta chain) was seen a few times. Its antigen is not known. This sample was included in a study of glioma-infiltrating T cells. Germline CDR1 MNHNS, CDR2 SASEGT. The CDR3 runs 15 residues. Trimming took off 10 bases at V and 3 bases at J, with 19 bases between the two ends. Amplification of TCR alpha and beta CDR3 regions from RNA used iRepertoire nested multiplex PCR. Tissue mRNA or PBMC total RNA, about 90-450 ng, went into one-step reverse transcription and amplification. From the multiplex PCR reads, TCRdb called clonotypes with MiXCR, one entry per CDR3 protein. This repertoire shows approximately 130,000 distinct CDR3 sequences, 24% found once; its top ten account for 27%. Study results and caveats: Gliomas, especially low-grade, showed above-expected tissue-blood divergence; non-neoplastic patients showed below. CDR3 overlap between tissue and blood was very small.

The chain combines TRBV6-1 with TRBJ1-5; D is uncertain. Sequencing was performed on glioma tissue, nonneoplastic brain tissue, or PBMCs (not recorded which). The origin of this receptor is a human donor with low-grade glioma or glioblastoma, undergoing nonglioma brain surgery, or in good health (not recorded which). The CDR3 nucleotides are TGTGCCATCGGCAGTATTTTCGAGTTCAATCAGCCCCAGCATTTT. Amino acids: CAIGSIFEFNQPQHF.